The next 26 T cell receptor beta chains were all read from a single sample in a study of OX40 agonist ivuxolimab in advanced cancers. Only in-frame clones appear in the TCRdb table, and some are missing; sequencing was by immunoSEQ multiplex PCR. Here the sample spans about 83,000 clones, about 88% being singletons. This specimen consisted of CD4+ or CD8+ T cells sorted from blood, obtained in a trial of the OX40 agonist ivuxolimab. The receptor source for this set is an adult with an advanced solid tumor such as melanoma, head and neck, liver or kidney cancer.

This rearrangement joins TRBV6-6 to TRBJ2-7, with D possibly called TRBD1 or TRBD2 (6 bases each). The CDR3 totals 11 residues. The V and J ends lost 10 bases and 6 bases respectively, with 13 bases between them. From germline, CDR1 is MNHNY and CDR2 SVGAGI (reference sequence). The CDR3 protein is CATLGGREQYF. The CDR3 DNA follows: TGTGCCACCCTAGGGGGGCGCGAGCAGTACTTC.

This chain joins TRBV28 and TRBJ1-1; 9 bases map to TRBD1. The CDR3 totals 13 residues. Germline V gene data show CDR1 as MDHEN and CDR2 as SYDVKM. Trimming cost V 6 bases and J 7 bases; bases outside gene matches: 6. CDR3 protein: CASRTPGQGEAFF. The CDR3 DNA sequence: TGTGCCAGCAGAACGCCGGGACAGGGTGAAGCTTTCTTT.

This rearrangement joins TRBV5-5 to TRBJ2-7, with TRBD1 matching 7 bases. Germline lookup yields CDR1 SGHKS and CDR2 YYEKEE (reference sequence). Trimming at V came to 3 bases and at J to 2 bases, leaving 11 bases not matched to a gene. The CDR3 has 16 residues. The CDR3: CASSSWPGTAAYEQYF. In nucleotides, the CDR3 is TGTGCCAGCAGCTCGTGGCCAGGGACAGCCGCCTACGAGCAGTACTTC.

J is TRBJ1-1 and V is TRBV30; TRBD1 might be the D (6 bases). In germline, CDR1 is GTSNPN, CDR2 SVGIG (reference sequence). The length of the CDR3 is 18 residues. With 3 bases removed from V and 4 bases from J, the gap between germline ends came to 27 bases. CDR3 loop: CAWSGGLVRDLWSTEAFF. The CDR3 DNA sequence: TGTGCCTGGAGCGGGGGCCTGGTCAGGGATCTATGGAGCACTGAAGCTTTCTTT. Based on the CDR3 plus reference TRBV30 and TRBJ1-1, the full variable domain is SQTIHQWPATLVQPVGSPLSLECTVEGTSNPNLYWYRQAAGRGLQLLFYSVGIGQISSEVPQNLSASRPQDRQFILSSKKLLLSDSGFYLCAWSGGLVRDLWSTEAFFGQGTRLTVV.

This clone has only a few counts. The chain's CDR3 is CSVDLNEKLFF. CDR3 sequence (DNA): TGCAGCGTTGATTTGAATGAAAAACTGTTTTTT. The chain couples TRBV29-1 to TRBJ1-4; no clear D gene. Germline V gene data show CDR1 as SQVTM and CDR2 as ANQGSEA. V dropped 3 bases and J dropped 5 bases, with 4 bases sitting between them. This CDR3 is built from 11 residues.

This clone was recorded once. CDR3 DNA sequence: TGTGCCAGCAAACCGGGACAGGCGCTCTGGGGCTACACCTTC. This codes for CASKPGQALWGYTF. This chain connects TRBV6-5 to TRBJ1-2, with 8 bases fitting TRBD1. CDR1 MNHEY and CDR2 SVGAGI come from the germline V gene. The CDR3 runs 14 residues. J gave up 8 bases and V 7 bases, and 12 bases lay outside the gene matches.

CDR3 residues: CASSFFQRGGEKNEQFF. CDR3 in DNA: TGCGCCAGCAGCTTTTTTCAGCGGGGGGGCGAAAAAAATGAGCAGTTCTTC. The gene calls are TRBV4-1 and TRBJ2-1; TRBD2 matches 10 bases. The CDR3 totals 17 residues. Germline lookup yields CDR1 MGHRA and CDR2 YSYEKL. V trimming: 5 bases; J trimming: 7 bases; junction bases outside the gene matches: 14.

The chain recombines TRBV4-2 with TRBJ1-1, with 7 bases lining up with TRBD1. The germline CDR1 and CDR2 sequences are LGHNA and YNFKEQ. CDR3 size: 13 residues. J lost 11 bases, V lost 0 bases, and 6 bases had no gene match. Here the CDR3 DNA reads TGTGCCAGCAGCCAAGATGACAGGGCCCGGGCTTTCTTT. Translated, it gives CASSQDDRARAFF.

The rearrangement uses TRBV27 and TRBJ1-5; unclear D gene. Germline V gene lookup returns CDR1 MNHEY and CDR2 SMNVEV (reference sequence). Trimming took 3 bases from V and 2 from J, leaving 11 bases between them. The CDR3 is made up of 15 amino acids. CDR3 DNA sequence: TGTGCCAGCAGTTTTGGTGGGCGACGCAATCAGCCCCAGCATTTT. It encodes CASSFGGRRNQPQHF.

About this clone: The same CDR3 can be traced to other DNA sequences in this sample. The chain combines TRBV20-1 with TRBJ2-5; the D is unclear. V was trimmed by 0 bases and J by 2 bases, leaving 1 base between them. Per germline, CDR1 DFQATT and CDR2 SNEGSKA (reference sequence). The length of the CDR3 is 11 residues. The CDR3 protein is CSARDQETQYF. The CDR3 DNA reads TGCAGTGCTAGAGATCAAGAGACCCAGTACTTC.

The chain joins TRBV15 to TRBJ2-1, with D hard to call. Germline V CDR1 and CDR2: LNHNV, YYDKDF (reference sequence). Trimming removed 3 bases from V and 9 bases from J, with 9 bases in between. This CDR3 region has 12 residues. The chain's CDR3 is CATSRDRGEQFF. The DNA for the CDR3 is TGTGCCACCAGCAGGGATCGCGGTGAGCAGTTCTTC.

The rearrangement uses TRBV7-2 and TRBJ1-1; 9 bases align to TRBD1. After removal of 7 bases from V and 1 base from J, the junction contained 7 bases not matched to a gene. Germline V gene data show CDR1 as SGHTA and CDR2 as FQGNSA. The CDR3 contains 15 residues. CDR3 sequence reads: CASTRDRVQNTEAFF. The CDR3 DNA is TGTGCCAGCACAAGGGACAGGGTTCAGAACACTGAAGCTTTCTTT. The full variable domain, its missing parts supplied by reference TRBV7-2 and TRBJ1-1, is GAGVSQSPSNKVTEKGKDVELRCDPISGHTALYWYRQSLGQGLEFLIYFQGNSAPDKSGLPSDRFSAERTGGSVSTLTIQRTQQEDSAVYLCASTRDRVQNTEAFFGQGTRLTVV.

The J gene is TRBJ1-6, the V gene TRBV5-8; perhaps TRBD1 as D (6 bases). The CDR3 has 18 residues. Trimming took off 0 bases at V and 0 bases at J, with 13 bases between the two ends. CDR1 is SGHTS and CDR2 is YDEGEE in the germline V gene. DNA of the CDR3: TGTGCCAGCAGCTTGGTGCTGGGGGGCCGCTCCTATAATTCACCCCTCCACTTT. It is translated as CASSLVLGGRSYNSPLHF.

The chain employs TRBV12-5 and TRBJ2-7; D call uncertain. Germline CDR1 reads LGHNT; CDR2 reads FRNRAP. The germline V and J ends were trimmed by 5 bases and 5 bases, with 7 bases remaining between them. This CDR3 region has 11 residues. The CDR3 nucleotides read TGTGCTAGTGGTCCCCTTGACGAGCAGTACTTC. This gives the protein CASGPLDEQYF.

The genes are TRBV9 and TRBJ1-1; D may be TRBD1 (5 bases). The CDR3 spans 17 residues. The V end was cut by 0 bases, the J end by 0 bases, with 15 bases between. The germline V gene has CDR1 SGDLS and CDR2 YYNGEE. The CDR3 nucleotides read TGTGCCAGCAGCGTAGAGATAGGGGTGGGGATGAACACTGAAGCTTTCTTT. It yields the protein CASSVEIGVGMNTEAFF.

This chain joins TRBV30 and TRBJ1-1, with TRBD1 identical over 10 bases. CDR1 and CDR2 (germline): GTSNPN, SVGIG (reference sequence). Unmatched junction bases numbered 5, after V lost 0 bases and J lost 4 bases. This CDR3 has 15 residues. The CDR3 bases are TGTGCCTGGAGTGTAGGGACAGGGGTGGGCACTGAAGCTTTCTTT. This encodes CAWSVGTGVGTEAFF.

V gene TRBV9 combines with J gene TRBJ2-2, with D hard to call. This CDR3 is built from 15 residues. Germline V gene lookup returns CDR1 SGDLS and CDR2 YYNGEE. V dropped 3 bases and J dropped 5 bases, with 14 bases sitting between them. CDR3 region: CASSAHPSRTGELFF. CDR3 nucleotides: TGTGCCAGCAGCGCGCATCCCAGTCGGACCGGGGAGCTGTTTTTT.

The genes are TRBV7-8 and TRBJ2-3; D may be TRBD2 (5 bases). V lost 5 bases and J 5 bases, leaving 14 bases between the germline ends. Germline V CDR1 and CDR2: SGHVS, FQNEAQ. There are 14 residues in the CDR3. The CDR3 region has the DNA TGTGCCAGCAGCACGGGAATGGGCGGAGATACGCAGTATTTT. The encoded protein is CASSTGMGGDTQYF.

This clone was seen just once. The chain uses TRBV6-1 and TRBJ1-3, with TRBD1 matching 12 bases. V was clipped by 4 bases and J by 8 bases; unmatched bases: 6. There are 15 residues in the CDR3. Germline CDR1 reads MNHNS; CDR2 reads SASEGT. The chain's CDR3 is CASSGPGQGADTIYF. CDR3 in DNA: TGTGCCAGCAGTGGTCCGGGACAGGGGGCAGACACCATATATTTT.

There are a few counts of this clone. The rearrangement joins TRBV4-3 to TRBJ2-3, with D possibly being TRBD2 (7 bases). Trimming left V 0 bases short and J 3 bases short, with 22 bases between. The CDR3 spans 19 residues. CDR1 and CDR2 (germline): LGHNA, YSLEER. The DNA for the CDR3 is TGCGCCAGCAGCCAAGATGCCGCCCAGTGGGGGGGCTTGACAGATACGCAGTATTTT. This translates into CASSQDAAQWGGLTDTQYF.

The chain uses TRBV30 and TRBJ2-1, with unresolved D. Germline V gene lookup returns CDR1 GTSNPN and CDR2 SVGIG (reference sequence). The V and J ends lost 0 bases and 12 bases respectively, with 9 bases between them. The CDR3 extends over 11 amino acids. CDR3 loop: CAWSVRMGQFF. The CDR3 DNA is TGTGCCTGGAGTGTACGGATGGGGCAGTTCTTC.

The chain is built from TRBV20-1 and TRBJ2-3; D is unclear. This CDR3 spans 11 amino acids. The germline V and J ends were trimmed by 1 base and 9 bases, with 8 bases remaining between them. Germline CDR1 DFQATT, CDR2 SNEGSKA (reference sequence). The DNA for the CDR3 is TGCAGTGCTAGAGTAGCATCGACGCAGTATTTT. Its protein product is CSARVASTQYF.

This rearrangement joins TRBV6-1 to TRBJ1-5; TRBD1 matches 7 bases. The CDR3 loop spans 13 amino acids. The germline CDR1 and CDR2 sequences are MNHNS and SASEGT. After removal of 7 bases from V and 6 bases from J, the junction contained 6 bases not matched to a gene. The chain's CDR3 is CASTTDRSQPQHF. The CDR3 coding sequence is TGTGCCAGCACCACGGACAGGTCTCAGCCCCAGCATTTT.

This clone showed up just a few times. The chain has TRBV6-1 and TRBJ1-5, with 9 bases identical to TRBD1. V gave up 4 bases and J gave up 6 bases; unmatched junction bases: 4. Looked up from germline, CDR1 is MNHNS and CDR2 is SASEGT. This CDR3 contains 14 residues. The DNA for the CDR3 is TGTGCCAGCAGTGGGGACAGGGAGATTCAGCCCCAGCATTTT. Translated: CASSGDREIQPQHF.

This sequence joins TRBV7-6 and TRBJ2-2; tentatively, D is TRBD1 or TRBD2 (5 bases each). The length of the CDR3 is 16 residues. Germline-derived CDR1 and CDR2 are SGHVS and FNYEAQ. V was shortened by 5 bases and J by 7 bases, with 20 bases between the two germline ends. The CDR3 nucleotides are TGTGCCAGCAGCCCACGATTTGAGGGGCGTAGCGGGGAGCTGTTTTTT. Residues: CASSPRFEGRSGELFF.

The chain carries TRBV6-5 and TRBJ1-6, with 8 bases that match TRBD1. The CDR3 runs to 16 residues. CDR1 is MNHEY, CDR2 SVGAGI, per germline. V lost 0 bases to trimming and J lost 9 bases; unmatched junction nucleotides: 7. CDR3 amino acids: CASSYSMAGGVSPLHF. CDR3 bases: TGTGCCAGCAGTTACTCCATGGCAGGGGGCGTTTCACCCCTCCACTTT.